The 22 T cell receptor beta chains in this list originate from one sample, sequenced in a study of T cell changes during pregnancy in multiple sclerosis. Method: immunoSEQ multiplex PCR; TCRdb's copy keeps in-frame clones and lacks some. This table holds tens of thousands of clones, 93% found once. Specimen: peripheral blood, collected after pregnancy. The receptor set was obtained from a female donor with multiple sclerosis, enrolled in a pregnancy study.

The CDR3 DNA is TGTGCCAGCAGTTCTTCCCTGAACTATGGCTACACCTTC. Its protein product is CASSSSLNYGYTF. V is TRBV27 and J is TRBJ1-2; no reliable D call. The CDR3 has 13 amino acids. V was cut by 4 bases and J by 2 bases, with 8 bases left in between. Germline values: CDR1 MNHEY, CDR2 SMNVEV (reference sequence).

The chain recombines TRBV7-2 with TRBJ1-4, with TRBD1 matching 8 bases. This CDR3 has 14 amino acids. The V and J ends lost 8 bases and 2 bases, in that order; junction bases with no gene match: 4. Germline assignment: CDR1 SGHTA and CDR2 FQGNSA. DNA of the CDR3: TGTGCCAGCCAGGGGGCACCGACTAATGAAAAACTGTTTTTT. Encoded protein: CASQGAPTNEKLFF.

A single count supports this clone. Other DNA variants within this sample encode the same CDR3. This sequence joins TRBV19 and TRBJ2-2, with TRBD2 as a possible D gene (5 bases). CDR3 length: 14 residues. The V end lost 3 bases, the J end lost 5 bases, and 10 bases lay between the germline ends. The germline V gene has CDR1 LNHDA and CDR2 SQIVND (reference sequence). The chain's CDR3 is CASSIARGTGELFF. CDR3 DNA sequence: TGTGCCAGTAGTATTGCGAGAGGGACCGGGGAGCTGTTTTTT.

The V call is TRBV4-3, the J call TRBJ1-4; the D is unclear. Germline CDR1 is LGHNA and CDR2 is YSLEER. V lost 1 base and J 4 bases, leaving 13 bases between the germline ends. The CDR3 loop spans 16 amino acids. This chain's CDR3 is CASSQVSGISNEKLFF. The CDR3 DNA is TGCGCCAGCAGCCAAGTCTCGGGGATAAGTAATGAAAAACTGTTTTTT.

The genes are TRBV18 and TRBJ2-7; no clear D. This CDR3 region has 16 residues. Trimming stripped 3 bases from V and 0 bases from J, with 15 bases between. Germline CDR1 KGHSH, CDR2 LQKENI. The CDR3: CASSPFQADRSYEQYF. The CDR3 region has the DNA TGTGCCAGCTCACCCTTCCAGGCAGACCGCTCCTACGAGCAGTACTTC. Full variable domain (rest looked up from reference TRBV18 and TRBJ2-7): NAGVMQNPRHLVRRRGQEARLRCSPMKGHSHVYWYRQLPEEGLKFMVYLQKENIIDESGMPKERFSAEFPKEGPSILRIQQVVRGDSAAYFCASSPFQADRSYEQYFGPGTRLTVT.

The chain recombines TRBV7-2 with TRBJ2-1; D is unclear. The CDR3 has 12 residues. Germline V CDR1 and CDR2: SGHTA, FQGNSA. V was pared by 5 bases and J by 8 bases, with 10 bases between. The CDR3: CASSTGPHEQFF. The CDR3 DNA reads as TGTGCCAGCAGCACTGGGCCCCATGAGCAGTTCTTC.

This chain uses TRBV4-2 with TRBJ1-4; D may be TRBD1 (6 bases). V was trimmed by 0 bases and J by 8 bases, leaving 16 bases between them. The CDR3 loop spans 16 amino acids. Per the germline V gene, CDR1 is LGHNA and CDR2 is YNFKEQ. CDR3 residues: CASSQEKTRGGEKLFF. Written as DNA, the CDR3 is TGTGCCAGCAGCCAAGAGAAAACGAGGGGGGGAGAAAAACTGTTTTTT.

The CDR3 loop is CASSQGLYNEQFF. CDR3 bases: TGTGCCAGCAGCCAAGGACTGTACAATGAGCAGTTCTTC. V usage is TRBV14 and J usage is TRBJ2-1; D is unclear. V dropped 1 base and J dropped 4 bases, with 5 bases sitting between them. Germline CDR1 reads SGHDN; CDR2 reads FVKESK. CDR3 size: 13 residues.

The V and J genes are TRBV15 and TRBJ2-1, with 16 bases fitting TRBD2. Trimming took 2 bases from V and 15 from J; bases not matched to a gene: 13. Germline CDR1 LNHNV, CDR2 YYDKDF (reference sequence). This CDR3 has 17 amino acids. CDR3 loop: CATSRPTGTSGRAGGFF. CDR3 bases: TGTGCCACCAGCAGACCGACCGGGACTAGCGGGAGGGCCGGGGGGTTCTTC.

This rearrangement joins TRBV18 to TRBJ2-6; possible D gene TRBD1, 6 bases. Germline CDR1 reads KGHSH; CDR2 reads LQKENI. The CDR3 spans 15 residues. Deletions cut 5 bases from V and 4 bases from J, with 12 bases between. In nucleotides, the CDR3 is TGTGCCAGCTCAAGTGCAGGGACAGGGGCCAACGTCCTGACTTTC. It encodes CASSSAGTGANVLTF.

V usage is TRBV13 and J usage is TRBJ1-1; TRBD1 matches 7 bases. V was clipped by 6 bases and J by 9 bases; unmatched bases: 10. The germline CDR1 and CDR2 sequences are PRHDT and FYEKMQ (reference sequence). The CDR3 is 13 amino acids. The CDR3, as DNA: TGTGCCAGCAGGGGAGGGGGCGGGGGGAAAGCTTTCTTT. The encoded protein is CASRGGGGGKAFF.

The chain joins TRBV10-3 to TRBJ1-1; D might be TRBD1 (6 bases). Trimming cost V 0 bases and J 1 base, with 12 bases left between them. CDR3 size: 16 residues. Germline CDR1 and CDR2: ENHRY and SYGVKD. The CDR3 loop reads CAISESSVQGNTEAFF. DNA for the CDR3: TGTGCCATCAGTGAGTCGTCGGTACAGGGGAACACTGAAGCTTTCTTT.

This chain uses TRBV19 with TRBJ1-1; D unresolved. This CDR3 contains 12 residues. Germline values: CDR1 LNHDA, CDR2 SQIVND (reference sequence). Trimming shortened V by 10 bases and J by 1 base, and 10 bases separated the two germline ends. CDR3 DNA: TGTGCCACCGTTGGGAGGAACACTGAAGCTTTCTTT. Protein sequence: CATVGRNTEAFF. Full variable domain (rest looked up from reference TRBV19 and TRBJ1-1): DGGITQSPKYLFRKEGQNVTLSCEQNLNHDAMYWYRQDPGQGLRLIYYSQIVNDFQKGDIAEGYSVSREKKESFPLTVTSAQKNPTAFYLCATVGRNTEAFFGQGTRLTVV.

The chain's CDR3 is CASSRGVNTEAFF. The CDR3 DNA follows: TGTGCCAGCAGCAGGGGCGTGAACACTGAAGCTTTCTTT. The V call is TRBV6-4, the J call TRBJ1-1; tentative D call: TRBD1 (6 bases). This CDR3 has 13 residues. Germline assignment: CDR1 MRHNA and CDR2 SNTAGT. V dropped 6 bases and J dropped 0 bases, with 8 bases sitting between them.

This clone was recorded once. The rearrangement links TRBV9 to TRBJ2-5; TRBD2 aligns across 9 bases. V dropped 0 bases and J dropped 5; count of bases not matched to a gene: 5. From germline, CDR1 is SGDLS and CDR2 YYNGEE. This CDR3 has 15 residues. The CDR3 loop is CASSVVASGIETQYF. The DNA of the CDR3 is TGTGCCAGCAGCGTAGTAGCTAGCGGGATTGAGACCCAGTACTTC.

The chain joins TRBV6-4 to TRBJ2-5, with 13 nucleotides matching TRBD2. The germline V gene encodes CDR1 MRHNA and CDR2 SNTAGT. This CDR3 has 15 residues. After removal of 6 bases from V and 4 bases from J, the junction contained 5 bases not matched to a gene. The CDR3 bases are TGTGCCAGCAGCGGACTAGCGGGAGCGGCAGAGACCCAGTACTTC. This translates into CASSGLAGAAETQYF.

The chain has TRBV7-6 and TRBJ2-1; maybe TRBD2 (5 bases). The CDR3 spans 16 residues. V was pared by 1 base and J by 4 bases, with 14 bases between. In germline, CDR1 is SGHVS, CDR2 FNYEAQ. As DNA, the CDR3 is TGTGCCAGCAGCTTAGTTCTGACTAAACCATACAATGAGCAGTTCTTC. This sequence encodes CASSLVLTKPYNEQFF. The full variable domain, in which reference TRBV7-6 and TRBJ2-1 provide the parts outside the CDR3, is GAGVSQSPRYKVTKRGQDVALRCDPISGHVSLYWYRQALGQGPEFLTYFNYEAQQDKSGLPNDRFSAERPEGSISTLTIQRTEQRDSAMYRCASSLVLTKPYNEQFFGPGTRLTVL.

The chain links TRBV29-1 to TRBJ2-2; 8 positions agree with TRBD2. With V trimmed by 7 bases and J by 5 bases, 9 bases remained unmatched. CDR3 length equals 14 residues. The germline CDR1 and CDR2 sequences are SQVTM and ANQGSEA. CDR3 in amino acids: CSALQGGRTGELFF. The CDR3 DNA reads as TGCAGCGCCCTCCAGGGCGGGAGGACCGGGGAGCTGTTTTTT.

The chain is built from TRBV29-1 and TRBJ2-7; 7 bases align to TRBD1. The germline V gene encodes CDR1 SQVTM and CDR2 ANQGSEA. V lost 7 bases and J lost 2; bases outside the gene matches: 5. The CDR3 is made up of 12 amino acids. This CDR3 reads CSARDRAYEQYF. In DNA form, the CDR3 reads TGCAGCGCACGGGACAGAGCCTACGAGCAGTACTTC.

The V call is TRBV10-3, the J call TRBJ2-7; 7 bases are a match to TRBD2. The CDR3 spans 14 residues. From germline, CDR1 is ENHRY and CDR2 SYGVKD. J lost 5 bases, V lost 4 bases, and 8 bases had no gene match. In DNA, the CDR3 is TGTGCCATCAGTGTTGCGGGAGCGAGGAACGAGCAGTACTTC. As protein: CAISVAGARNEQYF.

The chain carries TRBV28 and TRBJ2-6; 7 positions match TRBD1. The V gene end was trimmed by 3 bases and the J gene end by 0 bases; junction bases not matched to a gene: 11. CDR3 length equals 19 residues. Germline lookup yields CDR1 MDHEN and CDR2 SYDVKM. The CDR3 region is CASSLSGTVIPSGANVLTF. The CDR3 DNA is TGTGCCAGCAGTTTGTCCGGGACAGTAATTCCCTCTGGGGCCAACGTCCTGACTTTC.

This clone occurred once. The V and J genes are TRBV5-1 and TRBJ2-2, with D unclear. V was clipped by 6 bases and J by 0 bases, with 12 bases between them. This CDR3 comprises 15 residues. Germline V gene lookup returns CDR1 SGHRS and CDR2 YFSETQ. CDR3 amino acids: CASTPGSANTGELFF. The CDR3 bases are TGCGCCAGCACCCCCGGGTCCGCGAACACCGGGGAGCTGTTTTTT.